A selection of T cell receptor beta chains follows, all from one sample in a study of cytomegalovirus exposure and HLA in healthy donors. Some clones are missing from TCRdb's copy, which holds only in-frame ones; the method was immunoSEQ multiplex PCR. The sample table sets out about 160,000 clones. What was sequenced was PBMCs. The source of these receptors is a woman between 55 and 75 years old in good health and CMV-seronegative. CDR3s include the opening cysteine and the closing phenylalanine or tryptophan.

TRBV9,TRBJ2-1,CASSPHSGLAVDEQFF
TRBV28,TRBJ1-6,CASTPRDRLNSPLHF
TRBV5-1,TRBJ1-2,CASSPQGFDGYTF
TRBV29-1,TRBJ1-2,CSVEEAPALPSSYGYTF
TRBV6-5,TRBJ1-1,CASSRDKENTEAFF
TRBV2,TRBJ2-2,CASSQQGAGTGELFF
TRBV6-6,TRBJ1-5,CASRDRVEQPQHF
TRBV7-2,TRBJ1-1,CASSMYGGEMNTEAFF
TRBV18,TRBJ1-2,CASSPYRTEFNYGYTF
TRBV4-2,TRBJ1-2,CASSQDLMTGSGYTF
TRBV6-5,TRBJ1-2,CASSQQGTSNYGYTF
TRBV27,TRBJ2-7,CASSRFGQTYEQYF
TRBV7-6,TRBJ2-1,CASSLDPNGYNEQFF
TRBV19,TRBJ2-1,CASSPRGLAGDNEQFF
TRBV10-1,TRBJ1-1,CASSHGQGLNTEAFF
TRBV5-6,TRBJ2-2,CASSTGLAGWTGELFF
TRBV12-5,TRBJ1-2,CASGPARGAYGYTF
TRBV6-1,TRBJ2-5,CASSDRDTKKGTQYF
TRBV18,TRBJ2-2,CASSSLQGNTGELFF
TRBV2,TRBJ2-1,CASSEALAGPPVEQFF
TRBV18,TRBJ1-4,CASSPPGGHGEKLFF
TRBV2,TRBJ1-3,CASSGQGAAGNTIYF
TRBV19,TRBJ2-1,CASSPPGTGINEQFF
TRBV5-1,TRBJ1-1,CASSLRTANTEAFF
TRBV5-1,TRBJ2-7,CASSPERDAYEQYF
TRBV7-6,TRBJ2-5,CASSLVKQGSETQYF
TRBV29-1,TRBJ2-1,CSVEVITGPNPNEQFF
TRBV7-2,TRBJ2-7,CASSLAAISYEQYF
TRBV5-4,NA,CASSRQGVYEQYF
TRBV4-3,TRBJ1-2,CASSQGLDRHGYTF
TRBV19,TRBJ1-5,CASSILGQGREAQHF
TRBV11-2,TRBJ2-7,CVTRGQINEQYF
TRBV4-3,TRBJ1-5,CASSQDYGGPNQPQHF
TRBV7-2,TRBJ2-7,CASSQGQGGYEQYF
TRBV4-1,TRBJ2-5,CASSQDAEETQYF
TRBV27,TRBJ2-1,CASSWQGQGSYNEQFF